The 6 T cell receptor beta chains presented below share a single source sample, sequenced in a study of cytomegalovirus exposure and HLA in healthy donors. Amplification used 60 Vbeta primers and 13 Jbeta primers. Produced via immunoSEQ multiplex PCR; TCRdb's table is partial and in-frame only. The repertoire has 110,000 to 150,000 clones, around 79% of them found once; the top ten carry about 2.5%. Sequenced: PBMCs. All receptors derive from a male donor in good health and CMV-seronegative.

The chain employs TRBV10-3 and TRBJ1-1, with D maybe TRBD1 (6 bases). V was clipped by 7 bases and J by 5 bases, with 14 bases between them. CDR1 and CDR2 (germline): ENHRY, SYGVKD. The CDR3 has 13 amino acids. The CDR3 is CAITGTSLTEAFF. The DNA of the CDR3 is TGTGCCATCACCGGGACATCTCTAACTGAAGCTTTCTTT.

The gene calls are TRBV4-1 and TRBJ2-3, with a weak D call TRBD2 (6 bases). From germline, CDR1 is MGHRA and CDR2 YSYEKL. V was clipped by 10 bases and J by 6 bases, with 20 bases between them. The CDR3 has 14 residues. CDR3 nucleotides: TGCGCCACCAGAGATCCGGGAGAAATGGATACGCAGTATTTT. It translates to CATRDPGEMDTQYF.

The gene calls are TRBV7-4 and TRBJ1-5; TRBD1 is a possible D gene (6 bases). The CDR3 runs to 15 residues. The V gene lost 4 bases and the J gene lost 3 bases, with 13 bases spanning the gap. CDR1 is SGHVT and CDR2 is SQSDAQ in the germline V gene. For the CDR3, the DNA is TGTGCCAGCAGCTCAGAACAGGGTACCAATCAGCCCCAGCATTTT. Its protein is CASSSEQGTNQPQHF.

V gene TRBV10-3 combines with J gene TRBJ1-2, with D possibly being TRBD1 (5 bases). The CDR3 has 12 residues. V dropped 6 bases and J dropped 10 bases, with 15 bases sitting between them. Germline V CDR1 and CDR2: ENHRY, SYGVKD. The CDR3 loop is CAISPGGGAYTF. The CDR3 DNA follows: TGTGCCATCAGCCCGGGGGGGGGTGCCTACACCTTC.

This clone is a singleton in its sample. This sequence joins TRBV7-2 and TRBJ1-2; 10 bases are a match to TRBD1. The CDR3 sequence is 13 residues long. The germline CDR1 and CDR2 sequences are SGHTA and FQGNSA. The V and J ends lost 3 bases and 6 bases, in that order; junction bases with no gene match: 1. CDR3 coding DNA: TGTGCCAGCAGCTTGGGGACAGGGGATGGCTACACCTTC. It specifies CASSLGTGDGYTF.

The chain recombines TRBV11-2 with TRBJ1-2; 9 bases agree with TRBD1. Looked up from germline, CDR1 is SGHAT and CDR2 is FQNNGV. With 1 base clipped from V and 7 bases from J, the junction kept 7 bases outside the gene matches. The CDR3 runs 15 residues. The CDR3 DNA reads TGTGCCAGCAGCTTAGTTCCTACAGGGGGCGGTGGCTACACCTTC. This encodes CASSLVPTGGGGYTF. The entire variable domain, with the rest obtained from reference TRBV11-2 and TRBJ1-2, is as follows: EAGVAQSPRYKIIEKRQSVAFWCNPISGHATLYWYQQILGQGPKLLIQFQNNGVVDDSQLPKDRFSAERLKGVDSTLKIQPAKLEDSAVYLCASSLVPTGGGGYTFGSGTRLTVV.